This T cell receptor (beta chain) is drawn from a study of T cell responses to AZD1222 COVID-19 vaccine. The study, taken as a whole, reports: Spike was spanned by vaccine-associated CD4 TCRs, with dominance at 160-218 and 743-854. Without day 14 samples, only post-peak T cell repertoires were studied. Donors, mostly white British, included more females; clonal diversity was possibly underestimated.

The CDR3 runs to 17 residues. The V gene lost 1 base and the J gene lost 4 bases, with 17 bases spanning the gap. Germline loops: CDR1 MGHRA, CDR2 YSYEKL. Details on this clone: Its antigen is as yet unknown.

TCRdb's copy holds only in-frame clones and misses some; the assay was immunoSEQ multiplex PCR. The table records fewer than 130,000 clones, approximately 90% of them present only once. The chain recombines TRBV4-1 with TRBJ1-5; no definite D call. The specimen comprised peripheral blood, sampled on day 0 of AZD1222 vaccination. This TCR derives from an adult in good health. As DNA, the CDR3 is TGCGCCAGCAGCCAAGGAGGGATCAGAATAAGAAATCAGCCCCAGCATTTT. Translation: CASSQGGIRIRNQPQHF.